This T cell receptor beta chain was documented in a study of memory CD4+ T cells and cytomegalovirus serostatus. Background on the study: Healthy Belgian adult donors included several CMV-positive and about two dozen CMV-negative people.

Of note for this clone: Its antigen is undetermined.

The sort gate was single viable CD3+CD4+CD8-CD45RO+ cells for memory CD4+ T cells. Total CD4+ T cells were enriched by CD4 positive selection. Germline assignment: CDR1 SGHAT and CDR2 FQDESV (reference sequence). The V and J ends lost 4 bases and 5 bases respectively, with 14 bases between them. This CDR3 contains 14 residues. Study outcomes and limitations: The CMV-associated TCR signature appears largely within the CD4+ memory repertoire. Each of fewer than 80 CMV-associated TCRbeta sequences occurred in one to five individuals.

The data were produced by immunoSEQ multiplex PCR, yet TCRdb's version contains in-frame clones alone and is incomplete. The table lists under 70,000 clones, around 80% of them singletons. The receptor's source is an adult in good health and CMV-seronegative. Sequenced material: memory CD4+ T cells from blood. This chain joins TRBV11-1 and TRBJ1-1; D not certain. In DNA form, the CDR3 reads TGTGCCAGCAGCTCCGGGAATGTGATTACTGAAGCTTTCTTT. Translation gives CASSSGNVITEAFF. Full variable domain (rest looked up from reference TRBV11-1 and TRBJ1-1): EAEVAQSPRYKITEKSQAVAFWCDPISGHATLYWYRQILGQGPELLVQFQDESVVDDSQLPKDRFSAERLKGVDSTLKIQPAELGDSAMYLCASSSGNVITEAFFGQGTRLTVV.